A single sample gave rise to the 7 T cell receptor beta chains below, sequenced in a study of PD-1 blockade in classical Hodgkin lymphoma. Every patient relapsed after autologous stem cell transplantation, and brentuximab vedotin exposure varied. Assay used: immunoSEQ multiplex PCR; TCRdb lists only in-frame clones, some missing. The sample has 57,000 or so clones; roughly 88% are singletons. This specimen was peripheral blood mononuclear cells (PBMCs), taken at baseline. These receptors originate from a human donor with classical Hodgkin lymphoma.

The CDR3: CASRDGGDVGNTIYF. CDR3 sequence (DNA): TGTGCCAGCAGAGACGGTGGAGATGTTGGAAACACCATATATTTT. This chain uses TRBV6-6 with TRBJ1-3, with D uncertain. Germline values: CDR1 MNHNY, CDR2 SVGAGI (reference sequence). The CDR3 is 15 amino acids. V was trimmed by 6 bases and J by 3 bases, leaving 15 bases between them.

The chain uses TRBV4-2 and TRBJ1-2; D ambiguous. Germline CDR1 LGHNA, CDR2 YNFKEQ. Trimming removed 1 base at V and 4 bases at J, with 7 bases between. This CDR3 is built from 13 residues. CDR3 amino acids: CASSQGSVYGYTF. The DNA for the CDR3 is TGTGCCAGCAGCCAAGGATCTGTCTATGGCTACACCTTC.

This chain connects TRBV6-5 to TRBJ1-4; the D is unclear. Trimming stripped 5 bases from V and 5 bases from J, with 12 bases between. The length of the CDR3 is 14 residues. The germline CDR1 and CDR2 sequences are MNHEY and SVGAGI. This CDR3 reads CASSTRAGNEKLFF. Written as DNA, the CDR3 is TGTGCCAGCAGTACCCGCGCGGGAAATGAAAAACTGTTTTTT.

This clone was seen just once. The rearrangement uses TRBV6-5 and TRBJ1-1; TRBD1 matches 7 bases. The trim removed 5 bases at V and 5 bases at J, leaving 8 bases unmatched. In germline, CDR1 is MNHEY, CDR2 SVGAGI. There are 14 residues in the CDR3. CDR3 bases: TGTGCCAGCAGTACAAACAGGGGAAGAACTGAAGCTTTCTTT. As protein: CASSTNRGRTEAFF.

The V gene is TRBV27, the J gene TRBJ1-1; D unresolved. The CDR3 is made up of 14 amino acids. V lost 3 bases to trimming and J lost 1 base, with 9 bases between them. Germline V CDR1 and CDR2: MNHEY, SMNVEV (reference sequence). The CDR3: CASSLRQENTEAFF. DNA of the CDR3: TGTGCCAGCAGTTTGCGGCAGGAGAACACTGAAGCTTTCTTT.

The chain uses TRBV7-6 and TRBJ2-7; D tentatively fits TRBD1 or TRBD2 (5 bases each). Per the germline V gene, CDR1 is SGHVS and CDR2 is FNYEAQ. The CDR3 spans 14 residues. V gave up 1 base and J gave up 2 bases, with 9 bases separating them. CDR3 sequence: CASSLVGETYEQYF. As DNA, the CDR3 is TGTGCCAGCAGCTTAGTGGGGGAGACCTACGAGCAGTACTTC. Full variable domain (missing parts from reference TRBV7-6 and TRBJ2-7): GAGVSQSPRYKVTKRGQDVALRCDPISGHVSLYWYRQALGQGPEFLTYFNYEAQQDKSGLPNDRFSAERPEGSISTLTIQRTEQRDSAMYRCASSLVGETYEQYFGPGTRLTVT.

V is TRBV4-2 and J is TRBJ2-1; 11 bases match TRBD2. Germline loops: CDR1 LGHNA, CDR2 YNFKEQ. With V trimmed by 1 base and J by 7 bases, 3 bases remained unmatched. There are 15 residues in the CDR3. CDR3 in amino acids: CASSQVLAGANEQFF. As DNA, the CDR3 is TGTGCCAGCAGCCAAGTACTAGCGGGGGCGAATGAGCAGTTCTTC.